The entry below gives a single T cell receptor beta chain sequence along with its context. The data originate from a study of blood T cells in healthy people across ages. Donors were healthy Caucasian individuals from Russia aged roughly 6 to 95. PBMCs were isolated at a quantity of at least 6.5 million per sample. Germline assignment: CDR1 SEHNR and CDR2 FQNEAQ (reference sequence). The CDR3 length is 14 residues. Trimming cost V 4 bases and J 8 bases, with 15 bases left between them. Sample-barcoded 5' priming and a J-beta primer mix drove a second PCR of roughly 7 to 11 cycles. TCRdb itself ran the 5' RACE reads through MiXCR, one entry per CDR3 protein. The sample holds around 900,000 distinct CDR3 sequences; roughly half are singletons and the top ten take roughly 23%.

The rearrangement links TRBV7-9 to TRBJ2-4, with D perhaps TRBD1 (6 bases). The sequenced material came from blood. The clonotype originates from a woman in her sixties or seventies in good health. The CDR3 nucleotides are TGTGCCAGCAGCTCAGAGGGGGTCGGCTACATTCAGTACTTC. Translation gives CASSSEGVGYIQYF.